This T cell receptor (beta chain) was retrieved from a study of blood T cells in healthy people across ages (dated by TCRdb to between 2014 and 2017). Context from the whole study: Template switching captured roughly one uniquely barcoded TCR beta cDNA molecule per two T cells in model experiments. To track age-related changes in TCR beta repertoire diversity, the study relied on deep sequencing normalized with unique cDNA molecular identifiers. Donors were grouped into four age groups: young (average about 15 years), middle-aged (under 40), aged (62) and long-lived (less than 85). To avoid experimental bias, donors of different ages were randomly spread across the sequencing lanes. For two donors (one aged 18 to 29 and one aged 80 or older), the study analyzed two additional independent replicas of 1 million unique cDNA reads from the same blood draw. Study-wide findings and limitations: As age increased, observed TCR beta diversity per million T cells dropped in a roughly linear way, and a significant reduction was already evident by age about 40. The CMV infection status of donors was not known, potentially confounding age-related changes in expanded clonotypes. Total diversity estimates from one million sequenced T cells were considered lower bounds and underestimates. There was a strong correlation between observed TCR beta diversity and the percentage of naive T cells measured by flow cytometry. Bulk unsorted PBMC profiling prevented conclusive comparison of naive and antigen-experienced compartments. Compared with the aged group, the long-lived group had more naive CD4+ T cells, fewer expanded clones and increased TCR diversity, a pattern suggesting age selection.

About this clonotype: It lacks a known antigen. Base qualities were left out, and no much larger clone turns up one base away.

Library creation used 5' RACE. The sequencer listed for this sample is Illumina HiSeq 2500. A second PCR of 7 to 11 cycles was run with a J-beta primer mix and a sample-barcoded 5' primer. A template-switch 5' adaptor carrying 12 random nucleotides introduced a unique molecular identifier onto each TCR beta cDNA molecule. At least 3 million CDR3-containing paired-end reads were obtained from each sample. All of the RNA was converted into first-strand cDNA using the Mint cDNA synthesis kit, with a TRBC-specific oligonucleotide serving as the primer. Following uracil-DNA glycosylase treatment, all cDNA underwent a first 18-cycle PCR with the universal primers M1SS and BC2_uni_R. The study's processing was this. Each sample was normalized by randomly selecting 1 million high-quality reads, each carrying a distinct molecular identifier. Reads sharing molecular identifiers were discarded rather than binned into consensus sequences. MiTCR, with a Q25 quality threshold and the strictest error-elimination algorithm, was used for CDR3 identification, clonotype clustering and error correction. A nonparametric unseen species model with Euler transformation was used to estimate a lower bound on total TCR beta diversity. TCRdb cleaned the public reads at Q25 with fastp, built clones with MiXCR and kept in-frame beta chains. Entries that share a CDR3 protein sequence are merged under the most common genes and DNA. The V and J calls were not made by the authors but by TCRdb's processing. This sample has about 780,000 distinct CDR3 sequences in its table, and around 62% of those were observed once. Of the sample, about 30% falls within the top ten clones.

The approximately 39 donors, aged about 6 to 95 years, were systemically healthy Caucasian individuals from Russia. About 10 milliliters of peripheral blood were collected from each donor into EDTA-treated Vacutainer tubes. PBMCs were isolated by Ficoll-Paque density-gradient centrifugation, with at least 7 million obtained per sample. Trizol reagent was used to extract total RNA from the PBMCs, yielding at least 6 micrograms per sample. For every donor, an aliquot of PBMCs went through flow cytometry to measure the percentages of naive CD45RAhigh/CD27high T cells. V is trimmed back by 4 bases and J by 3 bases, and the junction contains 9 bases that no gene match accounts for. CDR3 length: 15 amino acids, cysteine to phenylalanine. The retained sequence is limited to the CDR3, 45 bases, with the frame set at the first base. The germline V gene (reference sequence) gives CDR1 as SGHNT and CDR2 as YYREEE.

Source material: blood. Recombination connected TRBV5-4 to TRBJ2-7, with TRBD1 matching 8 junction bases. The clonotype originates from a man aged 25 to 45 in good health. CDR3 reads: CASSTWTGNLYEQYF. The nucleotides are TGTGCCAGCAGCACCTGGACAGGGAATCTCTACGAGCAGTACTTC.